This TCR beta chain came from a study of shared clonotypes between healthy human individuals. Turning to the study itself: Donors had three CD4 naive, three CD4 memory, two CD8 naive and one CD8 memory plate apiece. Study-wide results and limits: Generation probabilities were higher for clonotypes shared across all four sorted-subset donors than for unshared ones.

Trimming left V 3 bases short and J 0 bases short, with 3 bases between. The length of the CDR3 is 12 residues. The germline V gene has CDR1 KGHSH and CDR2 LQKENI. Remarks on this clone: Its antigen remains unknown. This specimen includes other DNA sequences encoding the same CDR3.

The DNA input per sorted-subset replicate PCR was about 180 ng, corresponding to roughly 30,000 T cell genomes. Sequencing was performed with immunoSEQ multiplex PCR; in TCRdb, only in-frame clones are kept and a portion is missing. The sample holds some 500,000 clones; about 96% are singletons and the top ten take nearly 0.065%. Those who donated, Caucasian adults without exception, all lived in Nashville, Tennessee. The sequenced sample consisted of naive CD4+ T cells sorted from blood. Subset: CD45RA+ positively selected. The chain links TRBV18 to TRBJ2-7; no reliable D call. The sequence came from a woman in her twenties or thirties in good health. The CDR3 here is CASSPSSYEQYF. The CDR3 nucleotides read TGTGCCAGCTCACCGAGCTCCTACGAGCAGTACTTC.